Listed here are 30 T cell receptor beta chains from one sample, sequenced in a study of cytomegalovirus exposure and HLA in healthy donors. Sequencing was performed with immunoSEQ multiplex PCR; in TCRdb, only in-frame clones are kept and a portion is missing. In the table there are 120,000 or so clones, approximately 85% of which are singletons. Specimen: PBMCs. These receptors were taken from a man aged 18 to 30 in good health and CMV-seronegative.

The chain has TRBV4-2 and TRBJ1-4; D may be TRBD1 (6 bases). Trimming left V 4 bases short and J 3 bases short, with 15 bases between. This CDR3 spans 16 amino acids. Germline lookup yields CDR1 LGHNA and CDR2 YNFKEQ. The CDR3 here is CASSRRRQEPNEKLFF. The DNA for the CDR3 is TGTGCCAGCAGCCGTAGAAGACAGGAGCCTAATGAAAAACTGTTTTTT.

The chain couples TRBV19 to TRBJ1-1; D not certain. V lost 3 bases, J lost 3 bases, and 8 bases lay in between. CDR1 is LNHDA, CDR2 SQIVND, per germline (reference sequence). This CDR3 contains 13 residues. CDR3 bases: TGTGCCAGTAGTATTATTCGAGACACTGAAGCTTTCTTT. Protein sequence: CASSIIRDTEAFF.

This clone was detected only once. The rearrangement joins TRBV5-6 to TRBJ2-1; 10 bases map to TRBD2. CDR3 length: 18 amino acids. Germline loops: CDR1 SGHDT, CDR2 YYEEEE. The J segment lost 4 bases and the V segment lost 2 bases, leaving 12 bases of the junction unmatched. In DNA, the CDR3 is TGTGCCAGCAGCTTTGACCTAAGTGGTAGCGGGGGGTACAATGAGCAGTTCTTC. This encodes CASSFDLSGSGGYNEQFF.

The chain links TRBV7-9 to TRBJ2-1; 9 nucleotides agree with TRBD2. The CDR3 spans 15 residues. The ends lost 5 bases at V and 9 bases at J; junction bases unmatched: 11. Germline CDR1 is SEHNR and CDR2 is FQNEAQ (reference sequence). The CDR3 nucleotides read TGTGCCAGCAGCACCCGGACTAGCGATCTAGGTGAGCAGTTCTTC. Its translation is CASSTRTSDLGEQFF. Using reference TRBV7-9 and TRBJ2-1 for the parts outside the CDR3, the full variable domain is DTGVSQNPRHKITKRGQNVTFRCDPISEHNRLYWYRQTLGQGPEFLTYFQNEAQLEKSRLLSDRFSAERPKGSFSTLEIQRTEQGDSAMYLCASSTRTSDLGEQFFGPGTRLTVL.

V usage is TRBV7-9 and J usage is TRBJ1-4; 7 nucleotides agree with TRBD1. CDR1 is SEHNR, CDR2 FQNEAQ, per germline (reference sequence). The CDR3 covers 16 residues. V was pared by 4 bases and J by 0 bases, with 5 bases of the junction left unmatched. As DNA, the CDR3 is TGTGCCAGCAGCTCAGGGGGTCGACCAACTAATGAAAAACTGTTTTTT. Translated: CASSSGGRPTNEKLFF.

The chain is built from TRBV25-1 and TRBJ1-5; D is uncertain. CDR1 MGHDK and CDR2 SYGVNS come from the germline V gene. The V end was cut by 1 base, the J end by 5 bases, with 9 bases between. The CDR3 is made up of 14 amino acids. In nucleotides, the CDR3 is TGTGCCAGCAGTGAATCGGGAAACTATCAGCCCCAGCATTTT. Protein sequence: CASSESGNYQPQHF.

This clone was counted a single time. V usage is TRBV6-1 and J usage is TRBJ2-7; 7 bases map to TRBD2. CDR3 length: 14 amino acids. Germline V gene data show CDR1 as MNHNS and CDR2 as SASEGT. The ends lost 5 bases at V and 2 bases at J; junction bases unmatched: 6. The CDR3 region is CASSISGLTYEQYF. Here the CDR3 DNA reads TGTGCCAGCAGTATTAGCGGGCTGACCTACGAGCAGTACTTC.

The chain recombines TRBV13 with TRBJ2-7; TRBD2 is a possible D gene (6 bases). This CDR3 is built from 14 residues. Trimming stripped 5 bases from V and 0 bases from J, with 11 bases between. Looked up from germline, CDR1 is PRHDT and CDR2 is FYEKMQ (reference sequence). The CDR3 is CASSTSGHSYEQYF. The CDR3 DNA follows: TGTGCCAGCAGCACAAGCGGGCACTCCTACGAGCAGTACTTC.

CDR3 bases: TGCGCCAGCAGCCTGACTAGCGGGAGCCTCGAGCAGTACTTC. This sequence encodes CASSLTSGSLEQYF. The rearrangement links TRBV5-1 to TRBJ2-7; 12 nucleotides agree with TRBD2. J was trimmed by 6 bases and V by 4 bases; bases with no gene match: 5. The CDR3 runs to 14 residues. CDR1 and CDR2 (germline): SGHRS, YFSETQ.

V gene TRBV30 combines with J gene TRBJ1-1; D is possibly TRBD1 (6 bases). The V gene's germline CDR1 is GTSNPN and CDR2 SVGIG (reference sequence). The CDR3 runs to 11 residues. V shed 7 bases and J shed 3 bases, with 9 bases lying between them. In nucleotides, the CDR3 is TGTGCCTACTCAGGGGACACTGAAGCTTTCTTT. It specifies CAYSGDTEAFF.

The chain uses TRBV4-1 and TRBJ2-7; 7 bases fit TRBD2. This CDR3 comprises 16 residues. CDR1 MGHRA and CDR2 YSYEKL come from the germline V gene. The ends lost 4 bases at V and 0 bases at J; junction bases unmatched: 9. CDR3 in amino acids: CASSPQHWGGSYEQYF. CDR3 coding DNA: TGCGCCAGCAGCCCTCAGCACTGGGGGGGCTCCTACGAGCAGTACTTC.

The chain employs TRBV10-3 and TRBJ1-1; D is possibly TRBD1 (6 bases). V dropped 2 bases and J dropped 12 bases, with 16 bases sitting between them. The CDR3 consists of 13 residues. CDR1 and CDR2 (germline): ENHRY, SYGVKD. For the CDR3, the DNA is TGTGCCATCAGTGAGGCCGCTCAGGGGATGACTTTCTTT. This codes for CAISEAAQGMTFF.

The rearrangement uses TRBV7-6 and TRBJ2-1, with a tentative D call TRBD2 (6 bases). From germline, CDR1 is SGHVS and CDR2 FNYEAQ. There are 16 residues in the CDR3. V gave up 1 base and J gave up 4 bases, with 14 bases separating them. The CDR3 loop reads CASSLVEGGVYNEQFF. The DNA for the CDR3 is TGTGCCAGCAGCTTAGTTGAGGGCGGGGTTTACAATGAGCAGTTCTTC.

The chain recombines TRBV27 with TRBJ1-4; D gene ambiguous. Trimming left V 2 bases short and J 7 bases short, with 11 bases between. Germline loops: CDR1 MNHEY, CDR2 SMNVEV (reference sequence). The CDR3 length is 14 residues. This CDR3 is CASSLMAEAEKLFF. The CDR3 nucleotides are TGTGCCAGCAGTTTAATGGCGGAGGCTGAAAAACTGTTTTTT.

V and J are TRBV6-4 and TRBJ2-1, with a weak D call TRBD2 (7 bases). The CDR3 is 14 amino acids. From germline, CDR1 is MRHNA and CDR2 SNTAGT. The V and J ends lost 2 bases and 5 bases respectively, with 10 bases between them. DNA of the CDR3: TGTGCCAGCAGTGACGGGGGGGCCCACAATGAGCAGTTCTTC. This encodes CASSDGGAHNEQFF.

This clone was seen a single time. The rearrangement uses TRBV30 and TRBJ1-2, with TRBD1 identical over 11 bases. J gave up 6 bases and V 3 bases, and 6 bases lay outside the gene matches. Per germline, CDR1 GTSNPN and CDR2 SVGIG (reference sequence). The CDR3 spans 14 residues. The CDR3 nucleotides are TGTGCCTGGAGGCGGGGGACAGGGGGTGATGGCTACACCTTC. Its protein product is CAWRRGTGGDGYTF.

The chain links TRBV7-9 to TRBJ2-7; TRBD2 aligns across 9 bases. Germline CDR1 SEHNR, CDR2 FQNEAQ (reference sequence). J was trimmed by 2 bases and V by 1 base; bases with no gene match: 9. This CDR3 has 17 amino acids. As DNA, the CDR3 is TGTGCCAGCAGCTTAGGCGGGGGGGCAGTACCCGCCTACGAGCAGTACTTC. Translating it yields CASSLGGGAVPAYEQYF.

J is TRBJ1-6 and V is TRBV9; D gene ambiguous. V was shortened by 0 bases and J by 6 bases, with 13 bases between the two germline ends. Germline V gives CDR1 SGDLS, CDR2 YYNGEE. The CDR3 loop spans 16 amino acids. The CDR3 nucleotides read TGTGCCAGCAGCGTAGAAGGAGGAATCGGTAATTCACCCCTCCACTTT. Residues: CASSVEGGIGNSPLHF.

V is TRBV6-1 and J is TRBJ2-2; weak D call: TRBD2 (7 bases). Germline V lookup: CDR1 MNHNS, CDR2 SASEGT. The CDR3 covers 15 residues. Trimming took off 3 bases at V and 6 bases at J, with 14 bases between the two ends. Here the CDR3 DNA reads TGTGCCAGCAGTGAGGGGGGGCGCGGGGCCGGGGAGCTGTTTTTT. Translating gives CASSEGGRGAGELFF.

The V and J genes are TRBV4-1 and TRBJ2-5; 8 bases are a match to TRBD2. The CDR3 runs 14 residues. V lost 3 bases, J lost 2 bases, and 2 bases stayed unmatched. Germline CDR1 MGHRA, CDR2 YSYEKL. The CDR3 sequence: CASSHLAGQETQYF. The CDR3 nucleotides are TGCGCCAGCAGCCACTTAGCGGGACAAGAGACCCAGTACTTC.

V gene TRBV30 combines with J gene TRBJ2-1; 11 nucleotides agree with TRBD2. CDR3 length equals 14 residues. J was trimmed by 9 bases and V by 2 bases; bases with no gene match: 6. From germline, CDR1 is GTSNPN and CDR2 SVGIG (reference sequence). CDR3: CAWSLIAGGFEQFF. In DNA form, the CDR3 reads TGTGCCTGGAGTTTGATAGCGGGGGGGTTTGAGCAGTTCTTC.

The rearrangement joins TRBV29-1 to TRBJ1-2, with 7 nucleotides matching TRBD1. The CDR3 consists of 13 residues. J lost 6 bases, V lost 6 bases, and 10 bases had no gene match. In germline, CDR1 is SQVTM, CDR2 ANQGSEA. DNA for the CDR3: TGCAGCGTGGGTCGTAGGGGGCTCGATGGCTACACCTTC. This sequence encodes CSVGRRGLDGYTF. Full variable domain (outside the CDR3, taken from reference TRBV29-1 and TRBJ1-2): SAVISQKPSRDICQRGTSLTIQCQVDSQVTMMFWYRQQPGQSLTLIATANQGSEATYESGFVIDKFPISRPNLTFSTLTVSNMSPEDSSIYLCSVGRRGLDGYTFGSGTRLTVV.

The chain carries TRBV5-1 and TRBJ2-1, with 8 bases matching TRBD1. This CDR3 region has 13 residues. J lost 8 bases, V lost 4 bases, and 5 bases had no gene match. Germline-derived CDR1 and CDR2 are SGHRS and YFSETQ. The DNA of the CDR3 is TGCGCCAGCAGCCCGGACAGGGTGCATGAGCAGTTCTTC. Residues: CASSPDRVHEQFF.

The chain is built from TRBV2 and TRBJ2-7, with TRBD2 matching over 7 bases. Germline V gene data show CDR1 as SNHLY and CDR2 as FYNNEI. The CDR3 contains 13 residues. The junction had 9 bases not matched to a gene; V was cut back by 9 bases and J by 4 bases. CDR3 amino acids: CASRRGKGYEQYF. The CDR3 DNA follows: TGTGCCAGTAGGCGGGGGAAAGGATACGAGCAGTACTTC. Drawing the rest from reference TRBV2 and TRBJ2-7, the complete variable domain is EPEVTQTPSHQVTQMGQEVILRCVPISNHLYFYWYRQILGQKVEFLVSFYNNEISEKSEIFDDQFSVERPDGSNFTLKIRSTKLEDSAMYFCASRRGKGYEQYFGPGTRLTVT.

The V call is TRBV30, the J call TRBJ1-1; 8 bases map to TRBD1. V dropped 5 bases and J dropped 11; count of bases not matched to a gene: 10. CDR1 is GTSNPN and CDR2 is SVGIG in the germline V gene (reference sequence). CDR3 length equals 12 residues. The CDR3 here is CAWDQGARWAFF. Here the CDR3 DNA reads TGTGCCTGGGATCAGGGGGCCCGGTGGGCTTTCTTT.

This chain links TRBV9 with TRBJ2-1; 7 bases are a match to TRBD1. The V segment lost 0 bases and the J segment 6 bases; nucleotides outside the gene matches: 9. The germline V gene encodes CDR1 SGDLS and CDR2 YYNGEE. The CDR3 extends over 16 amino acids. The CDR3 bases are TGTGCCAGCAGCGTAGCTGTAAGACAGGGTGGCAATGAGCAGTTCTTC. Protein sequence: CASSVAVRQGGNEQFF.

This chain connects TRBV7-9 to TRBJ2-7; perhaps TRBD2 as D (5 bases). The length of the CDR3 is 12 residues. Per germline, CDR1 SEHNR and CDR2 FQNEAQ (reference sequence). V gave up 4 bases and J gave up 5 bases, with 9 bases separating them. The CDR3 coding sequence is TGTGCCAGCAGCTCCGGGGATCACGAGCAGTACTTC. It yields the protein CASSSGDHEQYF.

J is TRBJ1-3 and V is TRBV7-8; 7 bases are a match to TRBD1. Germline assignment: CDR1 SGHVS and CDR2 FQNEAQ. Unmatched junction bases numbered 4, after V lost 6 bases and J lost 2 bases. The CDR3 contains 14 residues. The CDR3, as DNA: TGTGCCAGCAGTCGGGACAGAACTGGAAACACCATATATTTT. It yields the protein CASSRDRTGNTIYF.

This chain links TRBV11-2 with TRBJ2-7; perhaps TRBD2 as D (6 bases). CDR3 length: 14 amino acids. Germline-derived CDR1 and CDR2 are SGHAT and FQNNGV. Trimming took 3 bases from V and 3 from J, leaving 12 bases between them. The CDR3, as DNA: TGTGCCAGCAGCTTCGGGCGGGGCGGCTACGAGCAGTACTTC. It codes for CASSFGRGGYEQYF.

The chain has TRBV30 and TRBJ2-3, with 11 bases matching TRBD2. The ends lost 2 bases at V and 7 bases at J; junction bases unmatched: 11. Per the germline V gene, CDR1 is GTSNPN and CDR2 is SVGIG (reference sequence). The CDR3 contains 16 residues. CDR3 region: CAWSREIAGGGNTQYF. In DNA, the CDR3 is TGTGCCTGGAGTCGTGAGATAGCGGGAGGGGGAAATACGCAGTATTTT.